Below, one T cell receptor beta chain is given with its context. What it binds is unknown. The germline gives CDR1 MNHEY, CDR2 SMNVEV (reference sequence). V lost 6 bases to trimming and J lost 1 base, with 12 bases between them. The CDR3 is made up of 14 amino acids. The sample originates from a study of regulatory T cells in long-lasting Graves disease. Overall study results and limits: With a small sample size, accuracy may have been reduced. When disease was persistent, TRBV28, TRBJ1-2 and TRBJ2-5 were the favored segments.

PBMCs provided the RNA from which the TCR library was made. TCRdb re-called the reads with MiXCR, one entry per CDR3 protein. Of hundreds of distinct CDR3 sequences in the sample, around 55% are singletons; the top ten hold roughly 22%. The clonotype was recovered from a woman aged 40 to 50 with Graves disease. Sample: peripheral blood mononuclear cells (PBMCs), taken with antithyroid drug treatment, in newly diagnosed or persistent Graves disease (not recorded which). This rearrangement joins TRBV27 to TRBJ2-5; tentative D call: TRBD1 (5 bases). The CDR3 protein is CASRRQGRQETQYF. DNA for the CDR3: TGTGCCAGCAGGAGGCAGGGTCGCCAAGAGACCCAGTACTTC.